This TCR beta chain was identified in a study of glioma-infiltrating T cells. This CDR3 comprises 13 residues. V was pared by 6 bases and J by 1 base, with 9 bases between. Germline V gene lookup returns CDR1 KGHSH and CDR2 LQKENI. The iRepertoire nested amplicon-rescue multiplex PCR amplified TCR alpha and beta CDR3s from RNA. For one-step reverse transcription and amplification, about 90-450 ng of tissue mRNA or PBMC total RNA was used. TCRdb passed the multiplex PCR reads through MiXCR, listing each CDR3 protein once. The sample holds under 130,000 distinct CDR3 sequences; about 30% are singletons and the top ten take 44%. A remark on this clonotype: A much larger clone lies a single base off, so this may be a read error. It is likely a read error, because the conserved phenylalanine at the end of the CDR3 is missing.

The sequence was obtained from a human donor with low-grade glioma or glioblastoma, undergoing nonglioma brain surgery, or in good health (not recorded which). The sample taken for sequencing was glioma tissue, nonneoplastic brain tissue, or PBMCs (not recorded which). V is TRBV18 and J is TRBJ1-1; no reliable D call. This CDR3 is CASSTGQNTEAFS. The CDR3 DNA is TGTGCCAGCTCTACGGGCCAGAACACTGAAGCTTTCTCT.